This is a list of T cell receptor beta chains from one sample in a study of CD8+ T cells in alopecia areata. Some clones are missing from TCRdb's copy, which holds only in-frame ones; the method was immunoSEQ multiplex PCR. This sample has 150,000 to 200,000 clones; roughly 60% occur once, and the top ten carry 0.85% to 1.3%. The sample consisted of CD4+ T cells sorted from blood, taken at week 24, from a patient treated with tofacitinib. The receptors come from a human donor with alopecia areata. Each CDR3 is given without its conserved first and last residue. Each record gives: CDR3 protein, J gene, CDR3 length, V gene.

CDR3 protein: AWSFVGSGANVLT
J gene: TRBJ2-6
CDR3 length: 13
V gene: TRBV30

CDR3 protein: ATSRDTGLYGYT
J gene: TRBJ1-2
CDR3 length: 12
V gene: TRBV15

CDR3 protein: ASSPGQTYEQY
J gene: TRBJ2-7
CDR3 length: 11
V gene: TRBV5-1

CDR3 protein: ASSLRGTSTDTQY
J gene: TRBJ2-3
CDR3 length: 13
V gene: TRBV7-2

CDR3 protein: ASRAGTGGWEQY
J gene: TRBJ2-7
CDR3 length: 12
V gene: TRBV10-2

CDR3 protein: AISDSGVNSPLH
J gene: TRBJ1-6
CDR3 length: 12
V gene: TRBV10-3

CDR3 protein: SVRGQGVYEQY
J gene: TRBJ2-7
CDR3 length: 11
V gene: TRBV29-1

CDR3 protein: ASNFLGQKYEQY
J gene: TRBJ2-7
CDR3 length: 12
V gene: TRBV11-2

CDR3 protein: ASHGEINQPQH
J gene: TRBJ1-5
CDR3 length: 11
V gene: TRBV6-5

CDR3 protein: SVVENSNQPQH
J gene: TRBJ1-5
CDR3 length: 11
V gene: TRBV29-1

CDR3 protein: ASSVVSGIFAGELF
J gene: TRBJ2-2
CDR3 length: 14
V gene: TRBV9

CDR3 protein: ASSSMGYGYT
J gene: TRBJ1-2
CDR3 length: 10
V gene: TRBV27

CDR3 protein: ASSGTGTEQY
J gene: TRBJ2-7
CDR3 length: 10
V gene: TRBV2

CDR3 protein: AWSWGGRGADTQY
J gene: TRBJ2-3
CDR3 length: 13
V gene: TRBV30

CDR3 protein: ASLTGGTGANVLT
J gene: TRBJ2-6
CDR3 length: 13
V gene: TRBV6-1

CDR3 protein: ASSFEFSGANVLT
J gene: TRBJ2-6
CDR3 length: 13
V gene: TRBV5-1

CDR3 protein: AWSVQGTGNQPQH
J gene: TRBJ1-5
CDR3 length: 13
V gene: TRBV30

CDR3 protein: ASSLDRSSGGQTYEQY
J gene: TRBJ2-7
CDR3 length: 16
V gene: TRBV7-8

CDR3 protein: ASSEVFGLTNTGELF
J gene: TRBJ2-2
CDR3 length: 15
V gene: TRBV6-1

CDR3 protein: ASSYGGHTDTQY
J gene: TRBJ2-3
CDR3 length: 12
V gene: TRBV7-2

CDR3 protein: ASSLWGTGDEKLF
J gene: TRBJ1-4
CDR3 length: 13
V gene: TRBV5-1

CDR3 protein: ASSLDRRNTEAF
J gene: TRBJ1-1
CDR3 length: 12
V gene: TRBV11-2

CDR3 protein: ASSYSDGLNYGYT
J gene: TRBJ1-2
CDR3 length: 13
V gene: TRBV6-5

CDR3 protein: AWSAGQGRYNEQF
J gene: TRBJ2-1
CDR3 length: 13
V gene: TRBV30

CDR3 protein: AWSTGTGNTEAF
J gene: TRBJ1-1
CDR3 length: 12
V gene: TRBV30

CDR3 protein: ASSVAPGVGSPLH
J gene: TRBJ1-6
CDR3 length: 13
V gene: TRBV9

CDR3 protein: ASSDRDNQPQH
J gene: TRBJ1-5
CDR3 length: 11
V gene: TRBV6-5

CDR3 protein: ATSRVRTGGHEQY
J gene: TRBJ2-7
CDR3 length: 13
V gene: TRBV15

CDR3 protein: ASSPRGGSYEQY
J gene: TRBJ2-7
CDR3 length: 12
V gene: TRBV9

CDR3 protein: ASSLTSRVDGGYT
J gene: TRBJ1-2
CDR3 length: 13
V gene: TRBV27

CDR3 protein: ATRTDRSSIDSPLH
J gene: TRBJ1-6
CDR3 length: 14
V gene: TRBV15

CDR3 protein: SGMLGRGRQETQY
J gene: TRBJ2-5
CDR3 length: 13
V gene: TRBV29-1

CDR3 protein: ASSEGWATAYEQY
J gene: TRBJ2-7
CDR3 length: 13
V gene: TRBV6-1

CDR3 protein: ASSLATSAYNEQF
J gene: TRBJ2-1
CDR3 length: 13
V gene: TRBV7-8

CDR3 protein: ASSLEGTGDQPQH
J gene: TRBJ1-5
CDR3 length: 13
V gene: TRBV11-2

CDR3 protein: ASSQGLGLDLGYGYT
J gene: TRBJ1-2
CDR3 length: 15
V gene: TRBV4-3

CDR3 protein: ASSVFSTDTQY
J gene: TRBJ2-3
CDR3 length: 11
V gene: TRBV10-2

CDR3 protein: ASSSPPNTEAF
J gene: TRBJ1-1
CDR3 length: 11
V gene: TRBV6-6

CDR3 protein: ATSRDRDSTDTQY
J gene: TRBJ2-3
CDR3 length: 13
V gene: TRBV15

CDR3 protein: SGRGDGYT
J gene: TRBJ1-2
CDR3 length: 8
V gene: TRBV29-1

CDR3 protein: ASSVRRGGYNEQF
J gene: TRBJ2-1
CDR3 length: 13
V gene: TRBV2

CDR3 protein: AWSSAPGNLAKNIQY
J gene: TRBJ2-4
CDR3 length: 15
V gene: TRBV30

CDR3 protein: AISESTSGAYNEQF
J gene: TRBJ2-1
CDR3 length: 14
V gene: TRBV10-3

CDR3 protein: AWSIGTEAF
J gene: TRBJ1-1
CDR3 length: 9
V gene: TRBV30

CDR3 protein: AWRGSNTEAF
J gene: TRBJ1-1
CDR3 length: 10
V gene: TRBV30

CDR3 protein: ASSASGGPLETQY
J gene: TRBJ2-5
CDR3 length: 13
V gene: TRBV7-2

CDR3 protein: ASSPIQGTPLH
J gene: TRBJ1-6
CDR3 length: 11
V gene: TRBV7-3

CDR3 protein: ASSLAGTVSYNEQF
J gene: TRBJ2-1
CDR3 length: 14
V gene: TRBV11-3

CDR3 protein: ASSSRVVAGELF
J gene: TRBJ2-2
CDR3 length: 12
V gene: TRBV7-2

CDR3 protein: AWRGQGNQPQH
J gene: TRBJ1-5
CDR3 length: 11
V gene: TRBV30

CDR3 protein: ASRQNRGLNNEQF
J gene: TRBJ2-1
CDR3 length: 13
V gene: TRBV11-1

CDR3 protein: ASSKARTGHHT
J gene: TRBJ1-2
CDR3 length: 11
V gene: TRBV11-3

CDR3 protein: SVETQDSSKQY
J gene: TRBJ2-7
CDR3 length: 11
V gene: TRBV29-1

CDR3 protein: AWSGQGYGYT
J gene: TRBJ1-2
CDR3 length: 10
V gene: TRBV30

CDR3 protein: ASSQVPGYEQF
J gene: TRBJ2-1
CDR3 length: 11
V gene: TRBV4-3